Listed below are T cell receptor beta chains from one sample, sequenced in a study of blood T cell repertoires in COVID-19. Sequencing was performed with immunoSEQ multiplex PCR; in TCRdb, only in-frame clones are kept and a portion is missing. The sample lists some 400,000 clones; around 87% were seen once. Sequenced: peripheral blood. Receptors originate from a human donor in a cohort sampled during active COVID-19. The CDR3 runs from the conserved cysteine through the conserved F or W. The order of the fields is CDR3 length, clone size, V gene, D gene, J gene, CDR3 DNA, CDR3 protein. A D gene is named only where the DNA matches it firmly. Expanded clones are given a class, and other clones once, few, many or no size at all.

cdr3_length: 16
clone_size: once
v_call: TRBV30
d_call: .
j_call: TRBJ2-1
cdr3_nt: TGTGCCTGGAGTGTAAAAGGAGGGGGCAGGGGCAATGAGCAGTTCTTC
cdr3_aa: CAWSVKGGGRGNEQFF

cdr3_length: 14
clone_size: .
v_call: TRBV3-1/TRBV3-2
d_call: .
j_call: TRBJ2-7
cdr3_nt: TGTGCCAGCAGCCAACGGAGACTAGTCTACGAGCAGTACTTC
cdr3_aa: CASSQRRLVYEQYF

cdr3_length: 14
clone_size: .
v_call: TRBV4-2
d_call: .
j_call: TRBJ1-1
cdr3_nt: TGTGCCAGCAGCCAAGGTGAACTGGCAGGGGAAGCTTTCTTT
cdr3_aa: CASSQGELAGEAFF

cdr3_length: 13
clone_size: .
v_call: TRBV6-4
d_call: TRBD1
j_call: TRBJ2-1
cdr3_nt: TGTGCCAGCGGGACAGGAGGGTACAATGAGCAGTTCTTC
cdr3_aa: CASGTGGYNEQFF

cdr3_length: 18
clone_size: .
v_call: TRBV12-1
d_call: .
j_call: TRBJ2-6
cdr3_nt: TGTGCCAGCAGCCCACTCCGGGACAGGGTCTCTGGGGCCAACGTCCTGACTTTC
cdr3_aa: CASSPLRDRVSGANVLTF

cdr3_length: 13
clone_size: .
v_call: TRBV6-5
d_call: .
j_call: TRBJ1-1
cdr3_nt: TGTGCCAGCAGGAGGGCTGCTAACACTGAAGCTTTCTTT
cdr3_aa: CASRRAANTEAFF

cdr3_length: 15
clone_size: .
v_call: TRBV5-6
d_call: .
j_call: TRBJ1-5
cdr3_nt: TGTGCCAGCAGCTTGGCCATGGGGGGGGATCAGCCCCAGCATTTT
cdr3_aa: CASSLAMGGDQPQHF

cdr3_length: 13
clone_size: .
v_call: TRBV10-2
d_call: .
j_call: TRBJ1-5
cdr3_nt: TGCGCCAGCAGTGTAGCGGCAGATCAGCCCCAGCATTTT
cdr3_aa: CASSVAADQPQHF

cdr3_length: 15
clone_size: .
v_call: TRBV30
d_call: TRBD1
j_call: TRBJ2-7
cdr3_nt: TGTGCCTGGAGTGGAGGGACAGGGGGCTCCTACGAGCAGTACTTC
cdr3_aa: CAWSGGTGGSYEQYF

cdr3_length: 14
clone_size: .
v_call: TRBV28
d_call: TRBD1
j_call: TRBJ1-2
cdr3_nt: TGTGCCAGCAGTTCGGACAGGGTGAACTATGGCTACACCTTC
cdr3_aa: CASSSDRVNYGYTF

cdr3_length: 13
clone_size: .
v_call: TRBV6-5
d_call: .
j_call: TRBJ1-5
cdr3_nt: TGTGCCAGCAGCCCCCGACAGAATCAGCCCCAGCATTTT
cdr3_aa: CASSPRQNQPQHF

cdr3_length: 14
clone_size: .
v_call: TRBV19
d_call: .
j_call: TRBJ1-1
cdr3_nt: TGTGCCAGTAGTATCAATACAGGCAACACTGAAGCTTTCTTT
cdr3_aa: CASSINTGNTEAFF

cdr3_length: 15
clone_size: few
v_call: TRBV19
d_call: .
j_call: TRBJ1-6
cdr3_nt: TGTGCCAGTAGCCCCCCTGGGAGGAGTAATTCACCCCTCCACTTT
cdr3_aa: CASSPPGRSNSPLHF

cdr3_length: 14
clone_size: .
v_call: TRBV5-1
d_call: .
j_call: TRBJ1-2
cdr3_nt: TGCGCCAGCAGCTTGGGCCAGATAAACTATGGCTACACCTTC
cdr3_aa: CASSLGQINYGYTF

cdr3_length: 15
clone_size: .
v_call: TRBV20-1
d_call: .
j_call: TRBJ1-1
cdr3_nt: TGCAGTGCTAGTGACGAGGTACGGTGGAACACTGAAGCTTTCTTT
cdr3_aa: CSASDEVRWNTEAFF

cdr3_length: 14
clone_size: .
v_call: TRBV28
d_call: .
j_call: TRBJ2-7
cdr3_nt: TGTGCCAGCAGCCCCGGGGACGGGGGTTACGAGCAGTACTTC
cdr3_aa: CASSPGDGGYEQYF

cdr3_length: 15
clone_size: .
v_call: TRBV7-2
d_call: .
j_call: TRBJ2-2
cdr3_nt: TGTGCCAGCAGCCTGGCCGGCGGGGAAGGCGGGGAGCTGTTTTTT
cdr3_aa: CASSLAGGEGGELFF

cdr3_length: 14
clone_size: few
v_call: TRBV6-1
d_call: .
j_call: TRBJ1-2
cdr3_nt: TGTGCCAGCAGTGAACTGGGGGGGGACTATGGCTACACCTTC
cdr3_aa: CASSELGGDYGYTF

cdr3_length: 14
clone_size: .
v_call: TRBV10-2
d_call: TRBD1
j_call: TRBJ1-1
cdr3_nt: TGCGCCAGCAGCGACCAGGGGGCGCAGAGTGAAGCTTTCTTT
cdr3_aa: CASSDQGAQSEAFF